This T cell receptor (beta chain) comes out of a study of blood T cell repertoires in COVID-19. Germline CDR1 ENHRY, CDR2 SYGVKD. CDR3 length: 14 residues. The V and J ends lost 2 bases and 3 bases respectively, with 11 bases between them. Cohort assignment relied on participant-reported clinical history. The method was immunoSEQ multiplex PCR; TCRdb's version includes in-frame clones alone and lacks a portion of them. The sample includes 250,000 to 300,000 clones, about 88% seen only once; the top ten take roughly 2%. This rearrangement joins TRBV10-3 to TRBJ2-7; a weak D match, TRBD2 (5 bases). The clonotype comes from a woman in her sixties or seventies in a cohort exposed to, infected with or recovered from COVID-19 (not recorded which). The sequenced sample was PBMCs or T cells enriched from blood (not recorded which). CDR3 nucleotides: TGTGCCATCAGTGAGAACGGGAAGGGCTACGAGCAGTACTTC. This sequence encodes CAISENGKGYEQYF.